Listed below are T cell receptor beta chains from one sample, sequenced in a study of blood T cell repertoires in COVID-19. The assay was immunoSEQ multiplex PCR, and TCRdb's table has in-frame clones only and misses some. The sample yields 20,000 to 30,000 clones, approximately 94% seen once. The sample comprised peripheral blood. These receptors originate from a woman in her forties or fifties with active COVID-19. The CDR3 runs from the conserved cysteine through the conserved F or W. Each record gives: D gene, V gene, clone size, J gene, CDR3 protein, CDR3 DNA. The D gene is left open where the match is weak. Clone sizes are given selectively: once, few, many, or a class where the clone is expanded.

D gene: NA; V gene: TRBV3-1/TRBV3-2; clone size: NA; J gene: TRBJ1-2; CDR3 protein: CASSQDIRGNYGYTF; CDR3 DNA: TGTGCCAGCAGCCAAGACATTCGGGGTAACTATGGCTACACCTTC
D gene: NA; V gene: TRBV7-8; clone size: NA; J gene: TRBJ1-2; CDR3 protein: CASSRTVDYGYTF; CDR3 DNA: TGTGCCAGCAGCCGAACAGTAGACTATGGCTACACCTTC
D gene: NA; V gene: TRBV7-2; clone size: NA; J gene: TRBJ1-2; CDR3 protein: CASSYLGDHGYTF; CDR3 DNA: TGTGCCAGCAGCTACCTCGGGGATCATGGCTACACCTTC
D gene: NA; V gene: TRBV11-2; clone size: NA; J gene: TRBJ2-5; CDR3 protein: CASRDSSETQYF; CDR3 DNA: TGTGCCAGCAGGGACTCCTCAGAGACCCAGTACTTC
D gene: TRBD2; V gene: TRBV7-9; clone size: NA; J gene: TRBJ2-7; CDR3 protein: CASSLRGGSYEQYF; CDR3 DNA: TGTGCCAGCAGCCTCCGGGGGGGCTCCTACGAGCAGTACTTC
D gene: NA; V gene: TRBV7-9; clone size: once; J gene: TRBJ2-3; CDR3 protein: CASSFQRTGDTQYF; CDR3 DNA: TGTGCCAGCAGCTTTCAGCGGACGGGAGATACGCAGTATTTT
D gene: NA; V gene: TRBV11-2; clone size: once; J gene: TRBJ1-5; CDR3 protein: CASSFTDSGVNQPQHF; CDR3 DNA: TGTGCCAGCAGCTTTACCGACTCAGGGGTTAATCAGCCCCAGCATTTT
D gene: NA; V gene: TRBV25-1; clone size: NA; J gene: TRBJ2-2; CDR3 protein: CASRKTKPVGTGELFF; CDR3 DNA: TGTGCCAGCAGGAAGACAAAGCCCGTGGGCACCGGGGAGCTGTTTTTT
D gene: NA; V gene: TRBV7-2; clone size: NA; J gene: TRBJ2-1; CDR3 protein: CASRSVFDEQFF; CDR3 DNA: TGTGCCAGCAGGTCCGTTTTCGATGAGCAGTTCTTC
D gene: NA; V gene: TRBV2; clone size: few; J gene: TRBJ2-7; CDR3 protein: CASSQGYEQYF; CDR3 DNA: TGTGCCAGCAGTCAGGGTTACGAGCAGTACTTC
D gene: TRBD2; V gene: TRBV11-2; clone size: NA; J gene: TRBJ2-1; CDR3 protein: CASSSPASGEGDNEQFF; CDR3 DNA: TGTGCCAGCAGCTCCCCAGCTAGCGGGGAAGGGGACAATGAGCAGTTCTTC
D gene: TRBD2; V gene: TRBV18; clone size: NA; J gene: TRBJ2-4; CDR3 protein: CASSPPGLAGEGDIQYF; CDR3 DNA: TGTGCCAGCTCACCACCGGGACTAGCGGGAGAGGGGGACATTCAGTACTTC
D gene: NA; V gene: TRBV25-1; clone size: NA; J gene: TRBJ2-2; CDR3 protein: CASRGGLPLTGELFF; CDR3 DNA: TGTGCCAGCAGGGGGGGGCTTCCTCTCACCGGGGAGCTGTTTTTT
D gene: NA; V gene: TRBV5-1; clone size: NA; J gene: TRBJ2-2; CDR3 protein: CASREAGELFF; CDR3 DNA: TGCGCCAGCAGGGAGGCCGGGGAGCTGTTTTTT
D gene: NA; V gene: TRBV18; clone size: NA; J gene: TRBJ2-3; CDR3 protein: CASSPGPSSSDTDTQYF; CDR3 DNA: TGTGCCAGCTCACCAGGACCCTCTAGCTCAGACACAGATACGCAGTATTTT
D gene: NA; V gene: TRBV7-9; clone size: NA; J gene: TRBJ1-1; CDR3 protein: CASSLAGAVSAFF; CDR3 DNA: TGTGCCAGCAGCTTAGCGGGGGCGGTGTCAGCTTTCTTT
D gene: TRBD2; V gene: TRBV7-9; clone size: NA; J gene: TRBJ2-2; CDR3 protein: CASSPGLAGGNTGELFF; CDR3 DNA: TGTGCCAGCAGCCCAGGACTAGCGGGAGGGAACACCGGGGAGCTGTTTTTT
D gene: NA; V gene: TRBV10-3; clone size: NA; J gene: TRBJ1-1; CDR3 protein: CAISESKGGLTEAFF; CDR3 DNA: TGTGCCATCAGTGAGTCGAAAGGCGGACTCACTGAAGCTTTCTTT
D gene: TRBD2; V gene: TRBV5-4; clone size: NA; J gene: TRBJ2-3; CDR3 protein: CASSFSGNRPSDTQYF; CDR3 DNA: TGTGCCAGCAGCTTTAGCGGGAACAGGCCCTCAGATACGCAGTATTTT
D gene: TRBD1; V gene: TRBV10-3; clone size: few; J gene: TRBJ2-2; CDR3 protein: CAISGGQGLSGELFF; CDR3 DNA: TGTGCCATCAGTGGGGGACAGGGGTTATCAGGGGAGCTGTTTTTT
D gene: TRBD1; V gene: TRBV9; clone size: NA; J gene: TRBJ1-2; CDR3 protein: CASSVDPRGMGDGYTF; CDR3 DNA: TGTGCCAGCAGCGTAGACCCCAGGGGGATGGGAGATGGCTACACCTTC
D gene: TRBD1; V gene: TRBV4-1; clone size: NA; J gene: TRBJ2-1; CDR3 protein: CASSQARTGGNEQFF; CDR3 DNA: TGCGCCAGCAGCCAAGCGAGGACAGGGGGCAATGAGCAGTTCTTC
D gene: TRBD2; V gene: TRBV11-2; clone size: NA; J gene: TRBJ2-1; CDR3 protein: CASSPRGGLAGGNEQFF; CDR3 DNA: TGTGCCAGCAGCCCCCGGGGGGGACTAGCGGGGGGAAATGAGCAGTTCTTC
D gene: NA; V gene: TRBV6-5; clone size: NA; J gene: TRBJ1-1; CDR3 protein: CASARGTEAFF; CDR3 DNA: TGTGCCAGCGCAAGGGGCACTGAAGCTTTCTTT
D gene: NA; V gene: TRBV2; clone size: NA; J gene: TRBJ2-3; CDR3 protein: CASSANHRSDTQYF; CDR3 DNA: TGTGCCAGCAGTGCAAATCACAGATCAGATACGCAGTATTTT
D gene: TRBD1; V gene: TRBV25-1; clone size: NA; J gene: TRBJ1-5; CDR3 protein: CASSEGQQPQHF; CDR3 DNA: TGTGCCAGCAGTGAGGGACAGCAGCCCCAGCATTTT
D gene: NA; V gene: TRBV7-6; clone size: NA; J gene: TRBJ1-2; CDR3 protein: CARGGSRETNYGYTF; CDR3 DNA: TGTGCCAGGGGGGGTTCGAGGGAAACTAACTATGGCTACACCTTC
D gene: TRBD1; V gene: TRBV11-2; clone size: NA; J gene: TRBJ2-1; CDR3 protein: CASSRTGGYNEQFF; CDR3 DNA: TGTGCCAGCAGCCGGACAGGGGGTTACAATGAGCAGTTCTTC
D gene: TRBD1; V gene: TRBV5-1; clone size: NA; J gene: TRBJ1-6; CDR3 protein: CASSSEQGNSPLHF; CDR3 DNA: TGCGCCAGCAGCTCGGAACAGGGGAATTCACCCCTCCACTTT
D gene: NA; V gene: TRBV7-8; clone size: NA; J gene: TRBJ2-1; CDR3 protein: CASSPQWPYNEQFF; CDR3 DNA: TGTGCCAGCAGCCCGCAGTGGCCCTACAATGAGCAGTTCTTC
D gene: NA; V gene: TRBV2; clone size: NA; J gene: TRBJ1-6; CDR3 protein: CASSESGGNSPLHF; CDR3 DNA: TGTGCCAGCAGTGAATCTGGGGGGAATTCACCCCTCCACTTT
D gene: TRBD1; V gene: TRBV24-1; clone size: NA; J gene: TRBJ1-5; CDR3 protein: CATQGAGQPQHF; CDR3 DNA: TGTGCCACTCAGGGGGCAGGGCAGCCCCAGCATTTT
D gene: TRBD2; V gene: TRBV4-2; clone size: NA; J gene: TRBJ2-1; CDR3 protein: CASSLGSSGGADEQFF; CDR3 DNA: TGTGCCAGCAGCCTAGGATCCAGCGGGGGGGCCGATGAGCAGTTCTTC
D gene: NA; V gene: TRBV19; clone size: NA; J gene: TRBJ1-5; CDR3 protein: CASSIMAGRNQPQHF; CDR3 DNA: TGTGCCAGTAGTATTATGGCAGGCCGTAATCAGCCCCAGCATTTT
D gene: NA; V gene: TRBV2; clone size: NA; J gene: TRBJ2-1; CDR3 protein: CASSDLRGGSDEQFF; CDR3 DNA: TGTGCCAGCAGTGATTTGCGCGGGGGCAGTGATGAGCAGTTCTTC
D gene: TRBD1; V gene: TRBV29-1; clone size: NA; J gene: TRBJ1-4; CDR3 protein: CSVQTTGQGNEKLFF; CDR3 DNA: TGCAGCGTTCAAACCACAGGACAGGGCAATGAAAAACTGTTTTTT
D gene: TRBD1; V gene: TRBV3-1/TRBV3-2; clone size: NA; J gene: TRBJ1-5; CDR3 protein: CASSLGTGGFGNQPQHF; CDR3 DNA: TGTGCCAGCAGCCTGGGGACAGGGGGGTTCGGGAATCAGCCCCAGCATTTT
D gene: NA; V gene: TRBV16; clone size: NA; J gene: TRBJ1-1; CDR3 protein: CASSQRGPEAFF; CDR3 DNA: TGTGCCAGCAGCCAGCGGGGGCCTGAAGCTTTCTTT
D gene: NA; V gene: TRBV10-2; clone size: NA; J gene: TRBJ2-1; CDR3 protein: CAGSIGQKYNEQFF; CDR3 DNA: TGCGCGGGGTCTATTGGACAAAAGTACAATGAGCAGTTCTTC
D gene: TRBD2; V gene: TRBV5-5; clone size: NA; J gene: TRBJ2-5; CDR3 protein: CASSFAGGRGQETQYF; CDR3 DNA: TGTGCCAGCAGCTTTGCGGGGGGCCGAGGGCAAGAGACCCAGTACTTC
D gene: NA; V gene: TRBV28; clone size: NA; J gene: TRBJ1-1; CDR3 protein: CASRQRELKNTEAFF; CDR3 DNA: TGTGCCAGCAGACAGAGGGAGTTGAAAAACACTGAAGCTTTCTTT
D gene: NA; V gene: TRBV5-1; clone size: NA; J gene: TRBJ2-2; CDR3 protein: CASSLGGNTGELFF; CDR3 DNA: TGCGCCAGCAGCTTGGGAGGGAACACCGGGGAGCTGTTTTTT
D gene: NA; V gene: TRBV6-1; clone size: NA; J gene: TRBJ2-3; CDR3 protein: CASSETVRGDTQYF; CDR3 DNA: TGTGCCAGCAGTGAAACAGTTAGGGGAGATACGCAGTATTTT
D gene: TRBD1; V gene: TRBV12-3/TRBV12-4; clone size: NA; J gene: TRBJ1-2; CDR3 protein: CASSRTGGGYTF; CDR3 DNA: TGTGCCAGCAGTCGCACAGGGGGTGGCTACACCTTC
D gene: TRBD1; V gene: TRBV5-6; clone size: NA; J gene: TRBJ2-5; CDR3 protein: CASSRYRGTQETQYF; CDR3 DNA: TGTGCCAGCAGCAGATACAGGGGGACCCAAGAGACCCAGTACTTC
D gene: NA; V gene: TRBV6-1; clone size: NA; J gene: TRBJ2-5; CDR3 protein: CASSEAGGETQYF; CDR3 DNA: TGTGCCAGCAGTGAAGCGGGGGGAGAGACCCAGTACTTC
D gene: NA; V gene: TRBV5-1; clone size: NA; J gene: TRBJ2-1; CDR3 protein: CASSSGSTGLVNEQFF; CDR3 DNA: TGCGCCAGCAGCTCAGGAAGTACCGGACTCGTCAATGAGCAGTTCTTC